The TCR beta chain under discussion was sequenced for a study of radiotherapy plus CTLA-4 blockade in lung cancer. Study observations and caveats: Researchers report tumor-derived TCR clones expanding in blood after radiotherapy plus ipilimumab. Strongest reported response predictors: early blood clone changes and post-radiation interferon-beta.

People whose metastatic non-small-cell lung cancer was chemo-refractory got focal radiation along with CTLA-4 blockade by ipilimumab. About this clone: Its antigen remains unknown.

The length of the CDR3 is 16 residues. The germline V gene has CDR1 SGHTA and CDR2 FQGNSA. Trimming at V came to 1 base and at J to 2 bases, leaving 4 bases not matched to a gene. Clones were sequenced by immunoSEQ multiplex PCR, and TCRdb holds only the in-frame ones, with some missing. The sample records approximately 95,000 clones, 80% to 85% being singletons. The receptor was isolated from a human donor with non-small cell lung cancer who had a partial response to radiotherapy plus ipilimumab. The sample was peripheral blood, taken from a patient treated with radiotherapy plus ipilimumab. The J gene is TRBJ2-5, the V gene TRBV7-2; 10 nucleotides match TRBD2. The CDR3 region is CASSLGLAGAQETQYF. DNA of the CDR3: TGTGCCAGCAGCTTAGGTCTAGCGGGAGCTCAAGAGACCCAGTACTTC.